These 25 T cell receptor beta chains were sequenced from one sample in a study of molecular identifiers for immune sequencing clone quantification. TCRdb fed the PCR reads into MiXCR, producing one record per CDR3 protein. This table holds over 600,000 distinct CDR3 sequences, 20% found once. Sequencing was carried out using naive CD8+ T cells from blood, with Jurkat cell RNA spiked in. Stated subset: FACS-sorted CD8+CD4-CCR7+CD45RA+ naive T cells. These receptor sequences come from a human donor in good health. Some libraries in this study had Jurkat cell RNA spiked in.

Worth noting for this clonotype: The junction does not match germline at one end; this may be a read error. The chain carries TRBV2 and TRBJ1-5; possible D gene TRBD1, 5 bases. This CDR3 region has 16 residues. Germline lookup yields CDR1 SNHLY and CDR2 FYNNEI. This chain's CDR3 is CASSEALPRGNRPQHF. The CDR3 region has the DNA TGTGCCAGCAGTGAAGCGCTTCCCCGGGGGAATCGGCCCCAGCATTTT.

This clonotype was found a few times. The rearrangement joins TRBV7-9 to TRBJ2-5; weak D call: TRBD2 (6 bases). The CDR3 is made up of 13 amino acids. CDR1 and CDR2 from the germline V gene are SEHNR and FQNEAQ (reference sequence). The V end lost 4 bases, the J end lost 4 bases, and 10 bases lay between the germline ends. The CDR3 bases are TGTGCCAGCAGCTGGGAGGCGGCAGAGACCCAGTACTTC. It yields the protein CASSWEAAETQYF.

Concerning this clonotype itself: Since a far larger clone is one base different, this is likely a read error. The conserved phenylalanine or tryptophan normally closing the CDR3 is absent here, so this likely arose from a read error. The rearrangement joins TRBV27 to TRBJ1-1; D possibly corresponds to TRBD1 (5 bases). Trimming shortened V by 2 bases and J by 1 base, and 8 bases separated the two germline ends. Germline V CDR1 and CDR2: MNHEY, SMNVEV (reference sequence). The CDR3 is made up of 14 amino acids. The CDR3 region is CASSLGGANTEAFL. CDR3 in DNA: TGTGCCAGCAGTTTAGGCGGGGCGAACACTGAAGCTTTCCTT.

Notes on this clonotype: Without the conserved terminal phenylalanine or tryptophan, this CDR3 likely stems from a read error. This chain uses TRBV5-1 with TRBJ2-5; no clear D gene. The CDR3 totals 14 residues. CDR1 is SGHRS and CDR2 is YFSETQ in the germline V gene. The germline V and J ends were trimmed by 3 bases and 5 bases, with 14 bases remaining between them. Written as DNA, the CDR3 is TGCGCCAGCAGCTCACACCTCTTTGGGGAGACCCAGTACTCC. The encoded protein is CASSSHLFGETQYS.

This clonotype was observed a few times. The chain employs TRBV4-3 and TRBJ2-5; 8 positions match TRBD1. This CDR3 has 15 amino acids. V lost 1 base and J lost 4; bases outside the gene matches: 5. The germline V gene encodes CDR1 LGHNA and CDR2 YSLEER. The CDR3 loop is CASSQVSGGPETQYF. For the CDR3, the DNA is TGCGCCAGCAGCCAAGTCTCAGGGGGCCCAGAGACCCAGTACTTC.

This clonotype was seen many times. The chain combines TRBV29-1 with TRBJ1-1; D is ambiguous. Trimming shortened V by 3 bases and J by 6 bases, and 8 bases separated the two germline ends. Germline V CDR1 and CDR2: SQVTM, ANQGSEA. This CDR3 spans 11 amino acids. The CDR3 loop is CSVEGTPEAFF. In DNA, the CDR3 is TGCAGCGTTGAGGGAACACCTGAAGCTTTCTTT.

The chain recombines TRBV9 with TRBJ2-1; TRBD2 aligns across 10 bases. This CDR3 region has 14 residues. CDR1 is SGDLS and CDR2 is YYNGEE in the germline V gene. Trimming removed 6 bases from V and 6 bases from J; junction bases left unmatched: 6. The CDR3 loop is CASNPSGGVNEQFF. CDR3 DNA sequence: TGTGCCAGCAACCCAAGCGGGGGGGTCAATGAGCAGTTCTTC.

Regarding this clonotype: A junction end diverges from the germline sequence, so it may reflect a read error. The J gene is TRBJ1-1, the V gene TRBV12-3 or TRBV12-4; D is ambiguous. The CDR3 totals 13 residues. CDR3 in DNA: TGTGCCAGCGGTTTTGGAGGGAACACTGAAGCTTTCTTT. Its translation: CASGFGGNTEAFF.

Concerning this clonotype itself: The junction differs from germline at one of its ends, possibly a read error. The chain uses TRBV12-3 or TRBV12-4 and TRBJ2-5; D unclear. CDR3 size: 13 residues. In nucleotides, the CDR3 is TGTGCCAGCAGTTTCGGGCTTAAAGAGGCCCAGTACTTC. Protein product: CASSFGLKEAQYF.

Comment on this clonotype: A much more abundant neighbour one base away suggests this may be a read error. J is TRBJ2-7 and V is TRBV7-6; D is uncertain. Between the trimmed V and J ends, which lost 5 bases and 5 bases, there was a span of 13 bases. There are 13 residues in the CDR3. CDR1 and CDR2 (germline): SGHVS, FNYEAQ. The CDR3 nucleotides read TGTGCCAGCAGCCTACTGGGCAGCAACGAGCAGTACTTC. Translation gives CASSLLGSNEQYF.

V and J are TRBV7-2 and TRBJ2-5; no reliable D call. The germline gives CDR1 SGHTA, CDR2 FQGNSA. V lost 4 bases and J lost 0, with 12 bases in between. This CDR3 region has 15 residues. The CDR3 reads CASSSTSEYQETQYF. CDR3 nucleotides: TGTGCCAGCAGCTCCACTTCAGAGTACCAAGAGACCCAGTACTTC.

The rearrangement uses TRBV4-1 and TRBJ2-1; D may be TRBD1 (7 bases). The CDR3 length is 18 residues. Germline V gene lookup returns CDR1 MGHRA and CDR2 YSYEKL. V lost 2 bases and J 4 bases, leaving 21 bases between the germline ends. This chain's CDR3 is CASSQKGPAGGRYNEQFF. In nucleotides, the CDR3 is TGCGCCAGCAGCCAAAAGGGACCTGCAGGGGGGCGGTACAATGAGCAGTTCTTC.

This clonotype was observed many times. The V and J genes are TRBV29-1 and TRBJ1-1; no clear D gene. Trimming pared 6 bases from V and 0 bases from J, leaving 11 bases between. Germline assignment: CDR1 SQVTM and CDR2 ANQGSEA. This CDR3 region has 13 residues. CDR3 residues: CSVSSGLNTEAFF. CDR3 coding DNA: TGCAGCGTCTCATCCGGGTTGAACACTGAAGCTTTCTTT.

As for this clonotype: Possible read error: a much larger clone is one base away. The V and J genes are TRBV7-9 and TRBJ2-7; D remains unclear. The germline gives CDR1 SEHNR, CDR2 FQNEAQ (reference sequence). This CDR3 is 12 amino acids long. CDR3 sequence: CASSIEAYEQHF. The CDR3 nucleotides are TGTGCCAGCAGCATAGAGGCCTACGAGCAGCACTTC.

This clonotype was seen at least ten times. This sequence joins TRBV29-1 and TRBJ2-7; TRBD2 agrees at 12 bases. The germline V gene has CDR1 SQVTM and CDR2 ANQGSEA. The V and J ends lost 3 bases and 0 bases, in that order; junction bases with no gene match: 6. The CDR3 is 16 residues long. CDR3 sequence (DNA): TGCAGCGTTGAGGGACTAGCGGGTCTGAGCTCCTACGAGCAGTACTTC. Amino acid sequence: CSVEGLAGLSSYEQYF.

This clonotype was seen only a few times. The rearrangement uses TRBV25-1 and TRBJ2-1; D remains ambiguous. CDR1 MGHDK and CDR2 SYGVNS come from the germline V gene. V lost 0 bases and J lost 6, with 6 bases in between. The CDR3 covers 13 residues. The CDR3 sequence: CASSEYVANEQFF. The CDR3 DNA is TGTGCCAGCAGTGAATATGTGGCCAATGAGCAGTTCTTC.

In its sample, this clonotype was seen once. With a much larger clone just one base away, this may be a read error. The chain links TRBV19 to TRBJ2-2; D tentatively fits TRBD1 or TRBD2 (6 bases each). The germline CDR1 and CDR2 sequences are LNHDA and SQIVND (reference sequence). The CDR3 has 16 amino acids. The CDR3 sequence: CAGSIAGGLNTGELFF. CDR3 coding DNA: TGTGCCGGTAGTATAGCCGGGGGCTTGAACACCGGGGAGCTGTTTTTT.

This clonotype has a count of ten or more. The chain carries TRBV7-6 and TRBJ2-5; no reliable D call. V was pared by 8 bases and J by 2 bases, with 18 bases between. There are 15 residues in the CDR3. Germline V gives CDR1 SGHVS, CDR2 FNYEAQ. The CDR3 coding sequence is TGTGCCAGCGCCCCCCGGCAGGCGTTACAAGAGACCCAGTACTTC. Amino acid sequence: CASAPRQALQETQYF.

The chain employs TRBV5-6 and TRBJ2-1; no definite D call. V lost 4 bases, J lost 12 bases, and 20 bases lay in between. Germline V lookup: CDR1 SGHDT, CDR2 YYEEEE. The CDR3 runs to 14 residues. DNA of the CDR3: TGTGCCAGCAGCCTGGAAACGTTGGCCCGAGGGCAGTTCTTC. Its protein is CASSLETLARGQFF.

With regard to this clonotype: One base away lies a much larger clone, so this may be a sequencing read error. This sequence joins TRBV5-6 and TRBJ2-1; no firm D call. This CDR3 contains 15 residues. CDR1 is SGHDT, CDR2 YYEEEE, per germline. V lost 4 bases and J lost 0, with 11 bases in between. CDR3 DNA sequence: TGTGCCAGCAGCCCCGGTCCCCACTCCTACAATGAGCAGTTCTTC. Protein: CASSPGPHSYNEQFF.

About this clonotype: The conserved final phenylalanine or tryptophan is absent from the CDR3, which likely points to a read error. V gene TRBV6-5 combines with J gene TRBJ1-2; 9 bases are a match to TRBD1. CDR3 length: 14 amino acids. Germline values: CDR1 MNHEY, CDR2 SVGAGI. CDR3 region: CAGSLTGGDYGYTS. CDR3 nucleotide sequence: TGTGCCGGCAGTCTGACAGGGGGTGACTATGGCTACACCTCC.

This clonotype was observed many times. The genes are TRBV13 and TRBJ2-3, with D possibly being TRBD2 (6 bases). V was trimmed by 1 base and J by 4 bases, leaving 12 bases between them. Germline lookup yields CDR1 PRHDT and CDR2 FYEKMQ (reference sequence). The CDR3 covers 15 residues. This CDR3 is CASSLAGREADTQYF. DNA of the CDR3: TGTGCCAGCAGCTTAGCGGGCAGGGAGGCAGATACGCAGTATTTT.

The genes are TRBV24-1 and TRBJ1-1; D is unclear. CDR1 and CDR2 from the germline V gene are KGHDR and SFDVKD. The CDR3 has 14 residues. Trimming took off 12 bases at V and 0 bases at J, with 16 bases between the two ends. CDR3 nucleotide sequence: TGTGCCGGCAGACCTGATGTGATGAACACTGAAGCTTTCTTT. Amino acid sequence: CAGRPDVMNTEAFF.

This clonotype was observed at least ten times. This rearrangement joins TRBV29-1 to TRBJ2-3, with 14 positions matching TRBD2. The CDR3 is 18 amino acids. V trimming: 7 bases; J trimming: 1 base; junction bases outside the gene matches: 13. Germline loops: CDR1 SQVTM, CDR2 ANQGSEA. For the CDR3, the DNA is TGCAGCGCAACGGGACTAGCGGGAGCCCCTTTTGGCACAGATACGCAGTATTTT. Residues: CSATGLAGAPFGTDTQYF.

There are many counts of this clonotype. J is TRBJ2-7 and V is TRBV28, with 13 bases that match TRBD2. V trimming: 4 bases; J trimming: 4 bases; junction bases outside the gene matches: 7. CDR1 is MDHEN and CDR2 is SYDVKM in the germline V gene. The CDR3 is 16 residues long. CDR3 sequence (DNA): TGTGCCAGCAGTTCGGGTGGGGGACTAGCGGGGTACGAGCAGTACTTC. This sequence encodes CASSSGGGLAGYEQYF.